Listed below are T cell receptor beta chains from one sample, sequenced in a study of blood T cell repertoires in COVID-19. Profiled with immunoSEQ multiplex PCR; TCRdb holds only in-frame clones, not every one. The top ten clones hold 5.5% of a sample with about 130,000 clones, roughly 80% of them seen once. The sample taken for sequencing was peripheral blood. The receptors come from a man aged 55 to 70 with acute or convalescent COVID-19. Both conserved end residues are part of each CDR3. Each record gives: clone size, V gene, CDR3 length, J gene, CDR3 protein. Some rows have no size entry. The others give once, few or many, or a class for an expanded clone.

.	TRBV18	14	TRBJ1-2	CASSLDAGQGGYTF
.	TRBV27	12	TRBJ1-1	CASSLWGGEAFF
.	TRBV7-9	15	TRBJ1-6	CASSPSGQGNSPLHF
.	TRBV5-6	14	TRBJ2-3	CASSFPLVPDTQYF
few	TRBV20-1	11	TRBJ1-5	CSAATGSYQHF
.	TRBV5-6	15	TRBJ1-5	CASSSRGRVNQPQHF
.	TRBV5-5	13	TRBJ2-2	CAAEVPNTGELFF
many	TRBV6-5	14	TRBJ1-1	CASRFNRDRGQAFF
.	TRBV20-1	15	TRBJ2-2	CSASVQGRNTGELFF
.	TRBV11-3	12	TRBJ2-5	CASSAVQETQYF
.	TRBV4-2	16	TRBJ2-7	CASSPETSGRQGEQYF
.	TRBV11-2	15	TRBJ2-1	CASRPSPAGHNEQFF
.	TRBV9	15	TRBJ1-6	CASSSLGTTSSPLHF
.	TRBV3-1/TRBV3-2	14	TRBJ1-2	CASSQVIRETHYTF
.	TRBV12-3/TRBV12-4	13	TRBJ2-1	CASILDRYNEQFF
once	TRBV30	13	TRBJ1-2	CAWSMAGSVGYTF
few	TRBV4-2	15	TRBJ2-1	CASSHDAASSSEQFF
.	TRBV19	13	TRBJ1-6	CASSIRGNSPLHF
.	TRBV3-1/TRBV3-2	14	TRBJ1-5	CASSFGQGVQPQHF
.	TRBV6-6	13	TRBJ1-5	CASSFGGSQPQHF
.	TRBV5-1	16	TRBJ1-5	CASSLTQGYSNQPQHF
.	TRBV29-1	13	TRBJ2-1	CSVDRVKGNEQFF
.	TRBV9	15	TRBJ1-4	CASSAGRATNEKLFF
few	TRBV5-4	16	TRBJ2-7	CASSLEEGRGDYEQYF
once	TRBV27	15	TRBJ1-4	CASSTRGPGTEKLFF
few	TRBV19	13	TRBJ1-1	CASSISVNTEAFF
.	TRBV2	13	TRBJ2-4	CASSAFRDSQQYF
.	TRBV3-1/TRBV3-2	17	TRBJ1-5	CASSQPFPGQGGQPQHF
.	TRBV6-1	17	TRBJ2-3	CASSEGLRGWGTDTQYF
.	TRBV30	11	TRBJ2-1	CAWSVGDEQFF
.	TRBV3-1/TRBV3-2	13	TRBJ1-2	CASSQEGARGYTF
.	TRBV5-4	16	TRBJ2-1	CASSSGGLAIYNEQFF
few	TRBV7-3	21	TRBJ1-6	CASSLKPGTDNPTSYNSPLHF
.	TRBV12-5	16	TRBJ2-2	CASGPPRLEVAGELFF
.	TRBV9	20	TRBJ2-2	CASSVGLAGGASANTGELFF
.	TRBV7-3	13	TRBJ2-7	CASSLGTHNQQYF